Each of the 18 T cell receptor beta chains below was sequenced from the same sample in a study of blood T cell repertoires in COVID-19. Method: immunoSEQ multiplex PCR; TCRdb's copy keeps in-frame clones and lacks some. The data show 470,000 or so clones, around 89% seen once. The sequenced sample consisted of peripheral blood. All receptors come from a woman in her 30s with acute or convalescent COVID-19.

This chain links TRBV30 with TRBJ1-1; tentative D call: TRBD1 (5 bases). The CDR3 extends over 14 amino acids. CDR1 is GTSNPN and CDR2 is SVGIG in the germline V gene (reference sequence). V was pared by 3 bases and J by 4 bases, with 15 bases between. The CDR3 nucleotides are TGTGCCTGGAGGGCGGGACGCCGGAGCACTGAAGCTTTCTTT. Amino acids: CAWRAGRRSTEAFF.

The gene calls are TRBV5-4 and TRBJ2-6; TRBD1 aligns across 10 bases. Germline CDR1 SGHNT, CDR2 YYREEE (reference sequence). The CDR3 contains 16 residues. V shed 4 bases, J shed 4 bases, and the junction held 5 bases outside the gene matches. In nucleotides, the CDR3 is TGTGCCAGCAGCCGACAGGGGGCGCTGGGGGCCAACGTCCTGACTTTC. Its protein product is CASSRQGALGANVLTF.

The chain has TRBV25-1 and TRBJ1-4; 7 bases match TRBD1. J gave up 7 bases and V 6 bases, and 14 bases lay outside the gene matches. The CDR3 is made up of 16 amino acids. Per the germline V gene, CDR1 is MGHDK and CDR2 is SYGVNS. The CDR3 reads CASRGEQGLLGEKLFF. The CDR3 bases are TGTGCCAGCAGAGGGGAACAGGGGCTCTTAGGTGAAAAACTGTTTTTT.

The rearrangement uses TRBV29-1 and TRBJ2-3, with D perhaps TRBD1 (6 bases). V lost 4 bases to trimming and J lost 0 bases, with 17 bases between them. Germline V gene sequence: CDR1 SQVTM, CDR2 ANQGSEA. The length of the CDR3 is 16 residues. CDR3 residues: CSVGGPTGFSTDTQYF. The CDR3 bases are TGCAGCGTTGGGGGGCCTACGGGGTTTAGCACAGATACGCAGTATTTT.

The gene calls are TRBV29-1 and TRBJ2-3; 9 nucleotides agree with TRBD1. After removal of 7 bases from V and 3 bases from J, the junction contained 5 bases not matched to a gene. The CDR3 runs to 13 residues. The germline V gene has CDR1 SQVTM and CDR2 ANQGSEA. The CDR3 protein is CSARDRVTDTQYF. CDR3 nucleotides: TGCAGCGCCCGGGACAGGGTTACAGATACGCAGTATTTT.

This clone has a handful of counts. The rearrangement links TRBV2 to TRBJ2-2, with D possibly matching TRBD2 (5 bases). In germline, CDR1 is SNHLY, CDR2 FYNNEI. The CDR3 covers 15 residues. The ends were cut back, 2 bases at V and 0 bases at J, with 7 bases in the middle. The CDR3 sequence is CASSEWRANTGELFF. Here the CDR3 DNA reads TGTGCCAGCAGTGAATGGCGGGCGAACACCGGGGAGCTGTTTTTT.

The gene calls are TRBV18 and TRBJ1-2; 8 bases are a match to TRBD1. The CDR3 is 14 amino acids. In germline, CDR1 is KGHSH, CDR2 LQKENI. V gave up 3 bases and J gave up 8 bases; unmatched junction bases: 8. The CDR3 bases are TGTGCCAGCTCACCGCTAGGACAGGGAGAAGGCTACACCTTC. This codes for CASSPLGQGEGYTF.

This clone was seen a handful of times. The chain recombines TRBV6-1 with TRBJ1-3; D is unresolved. Germline CDR1 MNHNS, CDR2 SASEGT. Trimming pared 2 bases from V and 1 base from J, leaving 9 bases between. This CDR3 spans 15 amino acids. CDR3 in amino acids: CASSELRWSGNTIYF. CDR3 coding DNA: TGTGCCAGCAGTGAACTGAGATGGTCTGGAAACACCATATATTTT.

This chain connects TRBV24-1 to TRBJ2-2; no reliable D call. This CDR3 is built from 11 residues. V lost 9 bases and J lost 7, with 8 bases in between. The germline gives CDR1 KGHDR, CDR2 SFDVKD. This CDR3 is CATSYIGELFF. Here the CDR3 DNA reads TGTGCCACCTCGTATATCGGGGAGCTGTTTTTT.

This rearrangement joins TRBV5-1 to TRBJ1-4, with D possibly TRBD1 on 5 matching bases. Germline V gene lookup returns CDR1 SGHRS and CDR2 YFSETQ. The V end was cut by 0 bases, the J end by 7 bases, with 16 bases between. The CDR3 covers 16 residues. The CDR3 protein is CASSLGSAGRREKLFF. Here the CDR3 DNA reads TGCGCCAGCAGCTTGGGATCGGCAGGGCGACGTGAAAAACTGTTTTTT.

The chain recombines TRBV2 with TRBJ2-3; D is uncertain. V lost 3 bases and J lost 3, with 13 bases in between. Germline V gene lookup returns CDR1 SNHLY and CDR2 FYNNEI. This CDR3 region has 15 residues. CDR3 in amino acids: CASSDGLVLTDTQYF. CDR3 in DNA: TGTGCCAGCAGTGACGGTCTAGTTTTGACAGATACGCAGTATTTT.

This rearrangement joins TRBV5-1 to TRBJ2-1; 9 bases are a match to TRBD2. The CDR3 consists of 14 residues. CDR1 and CDR2 from the germline V gene are SGHRS and YFSETQ. V gave up 4 bases and J gave up 5 bases; unmatched junction bases: 4. The CDR3 DNA follows: TGCGCCAGCAGCCCGGGACTAGCAAACAATGAGCAGTTCTTC. Its protein is CASSPGLANNEQFF.

The V and J genes are TRBV5-1 and TRBJ2-7, with TRBD1 matching 7 bases. The germline V gene has CDR1 SGHRS and CDR2 YFSETQ. The CDR3 runs 14 residues. The V gene end was trimmed by 4 bases and the J gene end by 0 bases; junction bases not matched to a gene: 4. CDR3 coding DNA: TGCGCCAGCAGCCGAACAGGGGACTCCTACGAGCAGTACTTC. Residues: CASSRTGDSYEQYF.

The gene calls are TRBV15 and TRBJ2-1, with a tentative D call TRBD1 (6 bases). V lost 0 bases and J lost 3, with 15 bases in between. CDR3 length: 17 amino acids. In germline, CDR1 is LNHNV, CDR2 YYDKDF (reference sequence). The chain's CDR3 is CATSRDLRRTVYNEQFF. DNA for the CDR3: TGTGCCACCAGCAGAGATCTGCGGAGGACAGTCTACAATGAGCAGTTCTTC.

The table lists this clone with a count of one. This rearrangement joins TRBV21-1 to TRBJ1-5. TRBV21-1 is a pseudogene. This CDR3 has 16 amino acids. The CDR3 bases are TGTGCCAGCAGCAAAAGGGAGATACCTAGCAATCAGCCCCAGCATTTT. This sequence encodes CASSKREIPSNQPQHF.

The V call is TRBV19, the J call TRBJ2-6, with a possible D match to TRBD1 (6 bases). The germline CDR1 and CDR2 sequences are LNHDA and SQIVND (reference sequence). Trimming left V 3 bases short and J 0 bases short, with 21 bases between. The length of the CDR3 is 20 residues. The CDR3 spells CASSITGLKNPDSGANVLTF. Here the CDR3 DNA reads TGTGCCAGTAGTATCACAGGGCTAAAGAACCCGGACTCTGGGGCCAACGTCCTGACTTTC.

The chain employs TRBV20-1 and TRBJ2-5; the D gene is possibly TRBD2 (5 bases). This CDR3 is 13 amino acids long. The germline V and J ends were trimmed by 3 bases and 5 bases, with 13 bases remaining between them. Germline V gene sequence: CDR1 DFQATT, CDR2 SNEGSKA (reference sequence). The CDR3 DNA is TGCAGTGCTAGTAAAAGAGCGGAGGAGACCCAGTACTTC. The encoded protein is CSASKRAEETQYF.

CDR3 sequence (DNA): TGCGCCAGCAGCGCAGGTTATGGCTACACCTTC. Translating it yields CASSAGYGYTF. V is TRBV5-1 and J is TRBJ1-2; D is undetermined. Trimming removed 4 bases at V and 5 bases at J, with 6 bases between. The V gene's germline CDR1 is SGHRS and CDR2 YFSETQ. CDR3 length equals 11 residues.